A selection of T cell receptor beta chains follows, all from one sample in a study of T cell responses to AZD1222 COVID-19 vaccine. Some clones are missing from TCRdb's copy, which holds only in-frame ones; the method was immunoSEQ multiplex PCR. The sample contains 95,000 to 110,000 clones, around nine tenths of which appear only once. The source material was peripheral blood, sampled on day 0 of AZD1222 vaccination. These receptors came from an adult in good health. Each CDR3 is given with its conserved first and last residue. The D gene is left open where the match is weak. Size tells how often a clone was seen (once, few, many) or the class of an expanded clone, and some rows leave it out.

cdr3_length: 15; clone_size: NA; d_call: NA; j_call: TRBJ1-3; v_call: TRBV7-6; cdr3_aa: CASSKFQGPGNTIYF; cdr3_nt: TGTGCCAGCAGCAAATTCCAGGGGCCCGGAAACACCATATATTTT
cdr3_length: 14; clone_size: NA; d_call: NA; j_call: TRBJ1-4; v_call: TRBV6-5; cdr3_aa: CASSRTVNGEKLFF; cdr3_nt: TGTGCCAGCAGTCGTACTGTAAATGGCGAAAAACTGTTTTTT
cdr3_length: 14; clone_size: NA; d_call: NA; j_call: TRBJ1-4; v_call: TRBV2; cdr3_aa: CASSPGRPNEKLFF; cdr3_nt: TGTGCCAGCAGTCCGGGACGGCCTAATGAAAAACTGTTTTTT
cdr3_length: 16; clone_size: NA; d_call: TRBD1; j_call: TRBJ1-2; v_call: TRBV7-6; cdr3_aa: CASSSVGGQGGYGYTF; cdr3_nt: TGTGCCAGCAGCTCCGTAGGGGGACAGGGAGGCTATGGCTACACCTTC
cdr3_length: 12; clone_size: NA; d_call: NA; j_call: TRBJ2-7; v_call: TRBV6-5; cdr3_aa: CASSLISYEQYF; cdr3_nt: TGTGCCAGCAGTCTAATAAGCTACGAGCAGTACTTC
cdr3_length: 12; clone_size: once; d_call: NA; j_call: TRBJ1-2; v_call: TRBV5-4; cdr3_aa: CASSSDNYGYTF; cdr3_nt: TGTGCCAGCAGCTCGGATAACTATGGCTACACCTTC
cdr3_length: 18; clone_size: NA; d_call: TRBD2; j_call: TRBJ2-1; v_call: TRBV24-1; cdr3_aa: CATSDTGTSGGTYNEQFF; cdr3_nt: TGTGCCACCAGTGACACGGGGACTAGCGGGGGGACCTACAATGAGCAGTTCTTC
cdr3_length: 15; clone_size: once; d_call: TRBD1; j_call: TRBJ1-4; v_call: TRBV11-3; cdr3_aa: CASSHRGQGEGKLFF; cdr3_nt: TGTGCCAGCAGCCACCGGGGACAGGGAGAAGGAAAACTGTTTTTT
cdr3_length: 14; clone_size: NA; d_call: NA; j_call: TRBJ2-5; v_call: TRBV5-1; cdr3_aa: CASKHNPYQETQYF; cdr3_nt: TGCGCCAGCAAACACAACCCGTACCAAGAGACCCAGTACTTC
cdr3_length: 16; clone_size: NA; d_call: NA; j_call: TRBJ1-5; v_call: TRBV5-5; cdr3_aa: CASSRDLGYSNQPQHF; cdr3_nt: TGTGCCAGCAGCCGGGATCTTGGGTATAGCAATCAGCCCCAGCATTTT
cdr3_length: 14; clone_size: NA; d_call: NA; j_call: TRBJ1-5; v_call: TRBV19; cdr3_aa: CARKAGVPNQPQHF; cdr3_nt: TGTGCCCGAAAGGCGGGGGTCCCCAATCAGCCCCAGCATTTT
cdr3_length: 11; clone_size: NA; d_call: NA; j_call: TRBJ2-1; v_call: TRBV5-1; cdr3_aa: CASSSGIEQFF; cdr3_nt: TGCGCCAGCAGCTCCGGGATCGAGCAGTTCTTC
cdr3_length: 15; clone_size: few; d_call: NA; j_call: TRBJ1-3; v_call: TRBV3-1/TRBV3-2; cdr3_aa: CASSQGQDSGNTIYF; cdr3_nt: TGTGCCAGCAGCCAAGGGCAGGATTCTGGAAACACCATATATTTT
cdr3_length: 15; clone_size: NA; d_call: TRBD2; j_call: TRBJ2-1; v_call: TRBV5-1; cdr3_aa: CASSFGLAGANEQFF; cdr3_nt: TGCGCCAGCAGCTTTGGACTAGCGGGGGCCAATGAGCAGTTCTTC
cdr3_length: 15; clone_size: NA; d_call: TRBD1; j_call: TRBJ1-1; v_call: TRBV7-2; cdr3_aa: CASSLRWQGGTEAFF; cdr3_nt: TGTGCCAGCAGCTTAAGGTGGCAGGGGGGGACTGAAGCTTTCTTT
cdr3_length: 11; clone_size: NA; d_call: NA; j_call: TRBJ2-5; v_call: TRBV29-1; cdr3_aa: CSVEWGETQYF; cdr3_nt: TGCAGCGTTGAATGGGGGGAGACCCAGTACTTC
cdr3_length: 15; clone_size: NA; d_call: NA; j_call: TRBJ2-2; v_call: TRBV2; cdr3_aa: CASSRGGRNTGELFF; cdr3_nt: TGTGCCAGCAGTAGGGGGGGACGGAACACCGGGGAGCTGTTTTTT
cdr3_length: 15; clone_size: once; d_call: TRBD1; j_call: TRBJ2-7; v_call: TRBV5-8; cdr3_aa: CASSLIRDSRYEQYF; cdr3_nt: TGTGCCAGCAGCTTGATCCGGGACAGCCGGTACGAGCAGTACTTC
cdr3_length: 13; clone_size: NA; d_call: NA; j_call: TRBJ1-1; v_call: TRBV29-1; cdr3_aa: CSAYGRGNTEAFF; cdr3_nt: TGCAGCGCCTACGGACGAGGGAACACTGAAGCTTTCTTT
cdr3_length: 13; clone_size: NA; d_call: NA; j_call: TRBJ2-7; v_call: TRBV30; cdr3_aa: CAWSVALSYEQYF; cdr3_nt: TGTGCCTGGAGTGTGGCGTTATCCTACGAGCAGTACTTC
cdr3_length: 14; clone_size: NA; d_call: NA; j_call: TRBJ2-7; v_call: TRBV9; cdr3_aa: CASSPRGRAYEQYF; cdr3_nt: TGTGCCAGCAGCCCGAGGGGGAGGGCCTACGAGCAGTACTTC
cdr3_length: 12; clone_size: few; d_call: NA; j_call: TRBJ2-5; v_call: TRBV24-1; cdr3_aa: CATSDLTETQYF; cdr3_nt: TGTGCCACCAGTGATTTGACGGAGACCCAGTACTTC
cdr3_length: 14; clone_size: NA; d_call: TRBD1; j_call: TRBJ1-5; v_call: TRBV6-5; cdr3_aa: CASSTGQWGGPQHF; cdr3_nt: TGTGCCAGCAGTACGGGACAGTGGGGGGGGCCCCAGCATTTT
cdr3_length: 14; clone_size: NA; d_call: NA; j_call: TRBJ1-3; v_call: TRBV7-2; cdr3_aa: CASRQRSSGNTIYF; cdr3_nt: TGTGCCAGCAGGCAGCGGAGCTCTGGAAACACCATATATTTT
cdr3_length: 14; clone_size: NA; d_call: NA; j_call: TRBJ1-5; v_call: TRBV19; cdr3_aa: CATNRRGDTQPQHF; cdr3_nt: TGTGCCACCAATAGGCGAGGTGACACTCAGCCCCAGCATTTT
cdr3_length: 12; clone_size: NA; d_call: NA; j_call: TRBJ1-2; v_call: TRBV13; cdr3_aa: CASSLRLDGYTF; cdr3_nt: TGTGCCAGCAGCTTACGTCTGGATGGCTACACCTTC
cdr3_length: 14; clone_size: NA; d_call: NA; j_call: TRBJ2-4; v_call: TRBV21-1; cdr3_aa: CASSKQGAKNIQYF; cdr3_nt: TGTGCCAGCAGCAAACAGGGGGCCAAAAACATTCAGTACTTC
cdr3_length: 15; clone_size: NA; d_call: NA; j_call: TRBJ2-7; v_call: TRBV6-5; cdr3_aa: CASSYSGGASYEQYF; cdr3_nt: TGTGCCAGCAGTTACTCGGGGGGGGCCTCCTACGAGCAGTACTTC
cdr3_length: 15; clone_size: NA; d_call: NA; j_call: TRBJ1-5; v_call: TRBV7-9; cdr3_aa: CASSSSSRGGQPQHF; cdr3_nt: TGTGCCAGCAGCTCCTCGAGCCGAGGGGGTCAGCCCCAGCATTTT
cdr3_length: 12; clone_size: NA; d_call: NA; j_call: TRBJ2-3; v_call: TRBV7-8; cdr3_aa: CVEGDSTDTQYF; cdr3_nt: TGTGTGGAGGGGGATAGCACAGATACGCAGTATTTT
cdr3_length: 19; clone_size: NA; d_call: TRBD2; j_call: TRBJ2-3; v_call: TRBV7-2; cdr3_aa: CASSLPLRLIAGGTDTQYF; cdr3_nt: TGTGCCAGCAGCTTACCCCTTCGCCTTATAGCGGGGGGCACAGATACGCAGTATTTT
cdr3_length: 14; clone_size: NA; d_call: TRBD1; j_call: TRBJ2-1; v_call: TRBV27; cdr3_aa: CASRGTGSYNEQFF; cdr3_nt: TGTGCCAGCAGGGGGACAGGGTCCTACAATGAGCAGTTCTTC
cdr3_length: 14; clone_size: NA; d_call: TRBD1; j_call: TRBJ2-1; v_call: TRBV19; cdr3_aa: CASSIGQGAGEQFF; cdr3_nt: TGTGCCAGTAGTATCGGGCAGGGGGCGGGTGAGCAGTTCTTC
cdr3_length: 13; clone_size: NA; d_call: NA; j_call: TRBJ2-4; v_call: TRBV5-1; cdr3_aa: CASSLAVQNIQYF; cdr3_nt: TGCGCCAGCAGCTTGGCGGTACAAAACATTCAGTACTTC
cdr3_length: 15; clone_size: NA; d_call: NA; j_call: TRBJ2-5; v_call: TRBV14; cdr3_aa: CASSQDLRWGETQYF; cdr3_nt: TGTGCCAGCAGCCAAGATCTACGGTGGGGGGAGACCCAGTACTTC